This T cell receptor (beta chain) was identified during a study of T-cell reconstitution after alpha-beta-depleted transplantation in children. This clonotype was found many times. The antigen is undetermined. Points from the study as a whole: Counts and diversity of T cells one year after transplant came mostly from newly produced T cells. Alpha-beta T cells present about two months after transplant were reported to originate from several hundred expanded graft clones. TCRbeta diversity was high at day 60 in some patients (a result of surviving recipient T cells and thymic progenitors).

Trimming cost V 3 bases and J 1 base, with 9 bases left between them. This CDR3 region has 15 residues. The TCRbeta library was prepared with unique molecular identifiers. Via MiXCR, TCRdb re-called the PCR reads, giving one row per CDR3 protein. Counted here are some 260,000 distinct CDR3 sequences, about 24% occurring once; the ten biggest clones make up roughly 5%. Sequences were derived from PBMCs, mostly from graft donor cells, sampled 360 days after TCRalphabeta/CD19-depleted stem cell transplant. The chain combines TRBV12-3 or TRBV12-4 with TRBJ2-2; unclear D gene. The TCR comes from a female patient under 10 years old who had a stem cell transplant for congenital amegakaryocytic thrombocytopenia, so the T cells may come from the graft donor. DNA of the CDR3: TGTGCCAGCAGTTTTGATGCGGAGAACACCGGGGAGCTGTTTTTT. This sequence encodes CASSFDAENTGELFF.